A selection of T cell receptor beta chains follows, all from one sample in a study of identical twins. TCRdb used MiXCR to reprocess the 5' RACE reads, holding one entry per CDR3 protein. The table includes around 290,000 distinct CDR3 sequences, less than 9.5% detected once. This sample also belongs to another study, concerning yellow fever vaccine responses in identical twins.

The sample was CD8+ T cells sorted from blood. The receptors originated from a woman between 18 and 29 years old in good health. The CDR3 runs from the conserved cysteine through the conserved F or W. The order of the fields is D gene, clone size, J gene, V gene, CDR3 protein, CDR3 DNA. D genes are given only for firm matches. Clone size, where shown, is once, few, many, or a class for clones that have expanded.

d_gene: TRBD1; abundance: many; j_gene: TRBJ2-7; v_gene: TRBV28; CDR3aa: CASSLSDRDEQYF; CDR3nt: TGTGCCAGCAGTTTATCAGACAGGGACGAGCAGTACTTC
d_gene: .; abundance: .; j_gene: TRBJ1-1; v_gene: TRBV5-1; CDR3aa: CASSLGGRHAEAFF; CDR3nt: TGCGCCAGCAGCTTGGGAGGGCGCCACGCTGAAGCTTTCTTT
d_gene: .; abundance: .; j_gene: TRBJ2-7; v_gene: TRBV6-2/TRBV6-3; CDR3aa: CASSLLTYYEQYF; CDR3nt: TGTGCCAGCAGTTTACTAACTTACTACGAGCAGTACTTC
d_gene: TRBD2; abundance: many; j_gene: TRBJ2-5; v_gene: TRBV4-1; CDR3aa: CASSQRLALETQYF; CDR3nt: TGCGCCAGCAGCCAACGACTAGCTCTAGAGACCCAGTACTTC
d_gene: .; abundance: .; j_gene: TRBJ2-5; v_gene: TRBV3-1; CDR3aa: CASSQDVLHQETQYF; CDR3nt: TGTGCCAGCAGCCAAGATGTACTCCATCAAGAGACCCAGTACTTC
d_gene: .; abundance: few; j_gene: TRBJ1-6; v_gene: TRBV27; CDR3aa: CASSFGGDSPLHF; CDR3nt: TGTGCCAGCAGTTTTGGCGGGGATTCACCCCTCCACTTT
d_gene: .; abundance: .; j_gene: TRBJ1-2; v_gene: TRBV15; CDR3aa: CATSRDESGFGYTF; CDR3nt: TGTGCCACCAGCAGAGATGAAAGCGGGTTCGGCTACACCTTC
d_gene: .; abundance: .; j_gene: TRBJ2-1; v_gene: TRBV7-9; CDR3aa: CASSLGGSGTRNEQFF; CDR3nt: TGTGCCAGCAGCTTAGGTGGGTCCGGGACAAGAAATGAGCAGTTCTTC
d_gene: TRBD1; abundance: many; j_gene: TRBJ2-3; v_gene: TRBV2; CDR3aa: CASEGTGSTDTQYF; CDR3nt: TGTGCCAGCGAGGGGACAGGGAGCACAGATACGCAGTATTTT
d_gene: .; abundance: few; j_gene: TRBJ2-4; v_gene: TRBV4-1; CDR3aa: CASSQDGSGLNIQYF; CDR3nt: TGCGCCAGCAGCCAAGATGGTTCAGGACTAAACATTCAGTACTTC
d_gene: TRBD1; abundance: many; j_gene: TRBJ1-1; v_gene: TRBV29-1; CDR3aa: CSGQGGTEAFF; CDR3nt: TGCAGCGGACAGGGGGGTACTGAAGCTTTCTTT
d_gene: TRBD2; abundance: .; j_gene: TRBJ2-2; v_gene: TRBV5-1; CDR3aa: CASSSGLAGEPTGELFF; CDR3nt: TGCGCCAGCAGCTCGGGACTAGCGGGAGAACCCACCGGGGAGCTGTTTTTT
d_gene: .; abundance: few; j_gene: TRBJ2-4; v_gene: TRBV20-1; CDR3aa: CSARDQDGGNIQYF; CDR3nt: TGCAGTGCTAGAGATCAGGATGGGGGAAACATTCAGTACTTC
d_gene: .; abundance: many; j_gene: TRBJ2-2; v_gene: TRBV28; CDR3aa: CASREVQGLLTGELFF; CDR3nt: TGTGCCAGCAGAGAAGTGCAGGGCTTACTCACCGGGGAGCTGTTTTTT
d_gene: TRBD2; abundance: .; j_gene: TRBJ2-7; v_gene: TRBV6-1; CDR3aa: CASSAGLANEQYF; CDR3nt: TGTGCCAGCAGTGCCGGACTAGCGAACGAGCAGTACTTC
d_gene: TRBD2; abundance: .; j_gene: TRBJ2-1; v_gene: TRBV20-1; CDR3aa: CCLHHTSGGDYNEQFF; CDR3nt: TGCTGCCTACACCACACTAGCGGGGGGGATTACAATGAGCAGTTCTTC
d_gene: .; abundance: many; j_gene: TRBJ2-5; v_gene: TRBV12-3/TRBV12-4; CDR3aa: CASRPTGRGQETQYF; CDR3nt: TGTGCCAGCAGACCCACCGGCAGGGGACAAGAGACCCAGTACTTC
d_gene: .; abundance: few; j_gene: TRBJ2-1; v_gene: TRBV29-1; CDR3aa: CSVEQGYDEQFF; CDR3nt: TGCAGCGTTGAGCAGGGGTACGATGAGCAGTTCTTC